This TCR beta chain was documented in a study of T cells in Graves' hyperthyroidism and ophthalmopathy. RNA transcripts served as the template for amplifying TCR beta CDR3 regions. HTBI primers were the set used in a first-round RT-PCR of the TCR CDR3. MiXCR, applied by TCRdb to the multiplex PCR reads, yields one record per CDR3 protein. The profile shows about 770,000 distinct CDR3 sequences, around 20% of them singletons. The germline gives CDR1 SGHVS, CDR2 FNYEAQ. V trimming: 1 base; J trimming: 3 bases; junction bases outside the gene matches: 5. The CDR3 length is 15 residues. The sample consisted of blood. The receptor's source is a woman aged 50 to 65 with Graves' hyperthyroidism that later progressed to Graves' ophthalmopathy. The chain recombines TRBV7-6 with TRBJ1-1; 7 nucleotides line up with TRBD1. The CDR3 DNA is TGTGCCAGCAGCTTAGATGCAGGGGGGGACACTGAAGCTTTCTTT. The encoded protein is CASSLDAGGDTEAFF. Based on the CDR3 plus reference TRBV7-6 and TRBJ1-1, the full variable domain is GAGVSQSPRYKVTKRGQDVALRCDPISGHVSLYWYRQALGQGPEFLTYFNYEAQQDKSGLPNDRFSAERPEGSISTLTIQRTEQRDSAMYRCASSLDAGGDTEAFFGQGTRLTVV.